A single T cell receptor beta chain is shown here with its context. The sample is drawn from a study of T cell changes during pregnancy in multiple sclerosis. Sequencing used immunoSEQ multiplex PCR; TCRdb keeps in-frame clones, though not all of them. The sample shows approximately 71,000 clones, 85% to 95% of them seen only once. Germline loops: CDR1 MDHEN, CDR2 SYDVKM. This CDR3 comprises 14 residues. Deletions cut 6 bases from V and 8 bases from J, with 16 bases between. The receptor's source is a female donor with multiple sclerosis, enrolled in a pregnancy study. The material sequenced was peripheral blood, taken in the third trimester of pregnancy. The chain couples TRBV28 to TRBJ1-4, with unresolved D. The CDR3 DNA reads TGTGCCAGCAGGCCCAGTCAGGTAAAGGAAAAACTGTTTTTT. This codes for CASRPSQVKEKLFF. The full variable domain, in which reference TRBV28 and TRBJ1-4 provide the parts outside the CDR3, is DVKVTQSSRYLVKRTGEKVFLECVQDMDHENMFWYRQDPGLGLRLIYFSYDVKMKEKGDIPEGYSVSREKKERFSLILESASTNQTSMYLCASRPSQVKEKLFFGSGTQLSVL.